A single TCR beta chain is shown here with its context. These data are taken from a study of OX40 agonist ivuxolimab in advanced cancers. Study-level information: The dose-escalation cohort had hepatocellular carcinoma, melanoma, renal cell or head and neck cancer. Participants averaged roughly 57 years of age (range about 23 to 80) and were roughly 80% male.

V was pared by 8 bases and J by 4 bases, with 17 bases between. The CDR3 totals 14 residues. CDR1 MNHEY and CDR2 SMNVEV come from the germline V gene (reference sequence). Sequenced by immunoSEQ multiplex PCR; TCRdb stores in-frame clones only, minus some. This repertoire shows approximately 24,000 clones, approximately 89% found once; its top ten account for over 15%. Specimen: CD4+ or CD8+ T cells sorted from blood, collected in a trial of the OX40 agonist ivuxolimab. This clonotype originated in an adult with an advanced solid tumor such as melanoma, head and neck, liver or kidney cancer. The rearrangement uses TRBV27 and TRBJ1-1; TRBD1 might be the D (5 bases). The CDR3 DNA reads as TGTGCCAGCCGTTGGGGGAGGGTGAGCACTGAAGCTTTCTTT. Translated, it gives CASRWGRVSTEAFF.